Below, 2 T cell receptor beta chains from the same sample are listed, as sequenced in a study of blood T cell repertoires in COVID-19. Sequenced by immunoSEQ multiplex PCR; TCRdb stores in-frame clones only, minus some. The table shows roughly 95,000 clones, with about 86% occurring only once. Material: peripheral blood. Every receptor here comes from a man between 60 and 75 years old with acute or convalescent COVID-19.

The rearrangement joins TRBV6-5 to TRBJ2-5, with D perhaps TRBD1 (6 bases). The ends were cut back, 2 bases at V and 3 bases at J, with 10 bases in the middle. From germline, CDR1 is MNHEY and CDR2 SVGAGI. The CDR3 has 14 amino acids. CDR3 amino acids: CASSYGTGKETQYF. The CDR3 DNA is TGTGCCAGCAGTTACGGAACAGGGAAAGAGACCCAGTACTTC.

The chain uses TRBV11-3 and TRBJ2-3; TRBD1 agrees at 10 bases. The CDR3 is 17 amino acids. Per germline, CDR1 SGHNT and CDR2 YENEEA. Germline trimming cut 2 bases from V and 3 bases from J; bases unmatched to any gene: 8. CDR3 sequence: CASSLKLPGQGTDTQYF. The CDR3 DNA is TGTGCCAGCAGCTTAAAACTCCCGGGACAGGGGACAGATACGCAGTATTTT.